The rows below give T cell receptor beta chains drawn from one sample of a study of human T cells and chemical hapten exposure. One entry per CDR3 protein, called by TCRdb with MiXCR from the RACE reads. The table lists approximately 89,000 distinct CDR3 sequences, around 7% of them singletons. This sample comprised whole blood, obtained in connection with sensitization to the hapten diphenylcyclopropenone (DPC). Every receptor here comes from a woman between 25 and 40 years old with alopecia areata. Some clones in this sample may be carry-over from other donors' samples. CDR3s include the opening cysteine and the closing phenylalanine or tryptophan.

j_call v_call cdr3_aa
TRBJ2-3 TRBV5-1 CASSPWTGRTDTQYF
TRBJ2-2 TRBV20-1 CSATADSGSDTGELFF
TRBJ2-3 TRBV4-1 CASSQDRGTDTQYF
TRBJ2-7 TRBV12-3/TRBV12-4 CASRRRSGGSYEQYF
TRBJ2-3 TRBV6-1 CASSAGVAGTDTQYF
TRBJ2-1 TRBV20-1 CSARAPGLAGAYNEQFF
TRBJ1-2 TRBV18 CASSPPGSLNYGYTF
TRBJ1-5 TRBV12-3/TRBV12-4 CASSSVPTGINQPQHF
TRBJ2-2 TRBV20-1 CSARDPKTANTGELFF
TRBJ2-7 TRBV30 CAWSVAPVYEQYF
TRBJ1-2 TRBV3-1 CASSQGTGVNYGYTF
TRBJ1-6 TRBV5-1 CASSMGQPAGGDSPLHF
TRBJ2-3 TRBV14 CASSRQNTDTQYF
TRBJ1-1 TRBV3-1 CASSQSLSHTEAFF
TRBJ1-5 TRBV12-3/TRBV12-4 CASSPRESGLRPQHF
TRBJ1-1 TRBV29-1 CSVVGGIRNTEAFF
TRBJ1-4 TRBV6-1 CASSEGSGIPPSLFF
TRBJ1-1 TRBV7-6 CASSPVGFQAFF
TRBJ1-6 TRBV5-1 CASSLDLQASNSPLHF
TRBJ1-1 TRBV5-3 CARSLYPSWNTEAFF
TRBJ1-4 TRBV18 CASSPRTGDEKLFF
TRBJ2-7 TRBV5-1 CASSLGDTYEQYF
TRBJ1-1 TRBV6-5 CASSYSPGEAFF
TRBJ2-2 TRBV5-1 CASRPGTTAGELFF
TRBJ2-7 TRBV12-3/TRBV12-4 CASSPRDRSYEQYF
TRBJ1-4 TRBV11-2 CASSLWAGGNEKLFF
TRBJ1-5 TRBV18 CASSPESGGNQPQHF
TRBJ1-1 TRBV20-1 CSASARVANTEAFF
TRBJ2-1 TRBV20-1 CSADGLAGGFYNEQFF
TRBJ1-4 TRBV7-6 CASSPGQVEKLFF
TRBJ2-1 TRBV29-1 CSVGHGANARGQFF
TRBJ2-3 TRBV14 CASSQRLFTDTQYF
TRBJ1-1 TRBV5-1 CASSSLTGNTEAFF
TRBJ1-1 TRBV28 CASSLSGTPIEAFF
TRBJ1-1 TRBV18 CASSPRLGVDTEAFF
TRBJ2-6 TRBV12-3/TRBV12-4 CASSFKILGDRGTGANVLTF